Following are 7 T cell receptor beta chains from one sample sequenced in a study of T-cell reconstitution after alpha-beta-depleted transplantation in children. The authors prepared the TCRbeta library with unique molecular identifiers. MiXCR, applied by TCRdb to the PCR reads, yields one record per CDR3 protein. The sample lists about 900,000 distinct CDR3 sequences, around 30% occurring once. Material: PBMCs, mostly from graft donor cells, obtained 360 days after TCRalphabeta/CD19-depleted stem cell transplant. The receptors here all came from a boy under two years old who had a stem cell transplant for SCID, so the T cells may come from the graft donor.

This chain uses TRBV5-8 with TRBJ2-2, with D tentatively TRBD2 (5 bases). The germline V gene encodes CDR1 SGHTS and CDR2 YDEGEE. V lost 4 bases, J lost 5 bases, and 9 bases lay in between. The length of the CDR3 is 13 residues. The CDR3 here is CASSPDWTGELFF. CDR3 coding DNA: TGTGCCAGCAGCCCGGACTGGACCGGGGAGCTGTTTTTT. The full variable domain, with the rest looked up from reference TRBV5-8 and TRBJ2-2, is EAGVTQSPTHLIKTRGQQATLRCSPISGHTSVYWYQQALGLGLQFLLWYDEGEERNRGNFPPRFSGRQFPNYSSELNVNALELEDSALYLCASSPDWTGELFFGEGSRLTVL.

This clonotype was observed a handful of times. The gene calls are TRBV4-2 and TRBJ2-3; D remains ambiguous. V lost 1 base, J lost 4 bases, and 12 bases lay in between. Germline V gives CDR1 LGHNA, CDR2 YNFKEQ. This CDR3 is built from 15 residues. CDR3 protein: CASSQVHVFPDTQYF. CDR3 bases: TGTGCCAGCAGCCAAGTGCATGTCTTTCCAGATACGCAGTATTTT.

This chain links TRBV3-1 with TRBJ2-1, with D possibly TRBD1 on 5 matching bases. Germline V gene data show CDR1 as LGHDT and CDR2 as YNNKEL (reference sequence). The CDR3 has 12 amino acids. Trimming left V 6 bases short and J 6 bases short, with 9 bases between. The CDR3 loop reads CASRDKPNEQFF. The CDR3 nucleotides read TGTGCCAGCAGGGACAAGCCCAATGAGCAGTTCTTC.

V is TRBV6-2 or TRBV6-3 and J is TRBJ2-7; a weak D match, TRBD1 (5 bases). Between the trimmed V and J ends, which lost 4 bases and 0 bases, there was a span of 10 bases. The germline CDR1 and CDR2 sequences are MNHEY and SVGEGT. The CDR3 extends over 14 amino acids. CDR3 sequence: CASSSDGHSYEQYF. The CDR3 nucleotides read TGTGCCAGCAGTTCGGACGGACACTCCTACGAGCAGTACTTC.

The chain joins TRBV18 to TRBJ2-5; D remains unclear. From germline, CDR1 is KGHSH and CDR2 LQKENI. The CDR3 loop spans 13 amino acids. The V gene lost 1 base and the J gene lost 4 bases, with 7 bases spanning the gap. The CDR3 DNA reads TGTGCCAGCTCACCACGCCAGCTAGAGACCCAGTACTTC. As protein: CASSPRQLETQYF.

In this sample, this clonotype turned up a few times. J is TRBJ2-1 and V is TRBV24-1; the D is unclear. V lost 2 bases, J lost 10 bases, and 11 bases lay in between. Germline loops: CDR1 KGHDR, CDR2 SFDVKD. This CDR3 region has 13 residues. The CDR3, as DNA: TGTGCCACCAGTGATTCTTTCGTAGGGGAGCAGTTCTTC. As protein: CATSDSFVGEQFF.

In this sample, this clonotype turned up a few times. The V and J genes are TRBV20-1 and TRBJ1-1; D unclear. CDR1 is DFQATT, CDR2 SNEGSKA, per germline (reference sequence). Trimming removed 1 base at V and 3 bases at J, with 15 bases between. There are 15 residues in the CDR3. CDR3: CSARAYFDGYTEAFF. The DNA for the CDR3 is TGCAGTGCTAGAGCCTACTTTGACGGATACACTGAAGCTTTCTTT.